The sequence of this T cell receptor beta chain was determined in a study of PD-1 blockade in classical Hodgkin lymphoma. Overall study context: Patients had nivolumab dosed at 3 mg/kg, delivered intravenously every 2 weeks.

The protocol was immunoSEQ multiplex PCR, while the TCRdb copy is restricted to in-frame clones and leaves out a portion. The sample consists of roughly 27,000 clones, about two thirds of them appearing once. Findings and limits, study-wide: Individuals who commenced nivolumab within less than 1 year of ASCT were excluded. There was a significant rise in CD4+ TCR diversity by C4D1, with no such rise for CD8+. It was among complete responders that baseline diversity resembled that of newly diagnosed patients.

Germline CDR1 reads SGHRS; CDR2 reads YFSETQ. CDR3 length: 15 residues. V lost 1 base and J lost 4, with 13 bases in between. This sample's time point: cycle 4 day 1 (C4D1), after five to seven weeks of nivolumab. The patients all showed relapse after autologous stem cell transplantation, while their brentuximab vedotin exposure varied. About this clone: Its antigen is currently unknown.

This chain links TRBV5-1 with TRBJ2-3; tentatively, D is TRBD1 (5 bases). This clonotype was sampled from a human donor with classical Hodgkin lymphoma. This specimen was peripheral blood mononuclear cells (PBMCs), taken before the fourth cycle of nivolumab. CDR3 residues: CASSLQGIEADTQYF. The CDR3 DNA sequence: TGCGCCAGCAGCTTGCAGGGTATCGAAGCAGATACGCAGTATTTT.